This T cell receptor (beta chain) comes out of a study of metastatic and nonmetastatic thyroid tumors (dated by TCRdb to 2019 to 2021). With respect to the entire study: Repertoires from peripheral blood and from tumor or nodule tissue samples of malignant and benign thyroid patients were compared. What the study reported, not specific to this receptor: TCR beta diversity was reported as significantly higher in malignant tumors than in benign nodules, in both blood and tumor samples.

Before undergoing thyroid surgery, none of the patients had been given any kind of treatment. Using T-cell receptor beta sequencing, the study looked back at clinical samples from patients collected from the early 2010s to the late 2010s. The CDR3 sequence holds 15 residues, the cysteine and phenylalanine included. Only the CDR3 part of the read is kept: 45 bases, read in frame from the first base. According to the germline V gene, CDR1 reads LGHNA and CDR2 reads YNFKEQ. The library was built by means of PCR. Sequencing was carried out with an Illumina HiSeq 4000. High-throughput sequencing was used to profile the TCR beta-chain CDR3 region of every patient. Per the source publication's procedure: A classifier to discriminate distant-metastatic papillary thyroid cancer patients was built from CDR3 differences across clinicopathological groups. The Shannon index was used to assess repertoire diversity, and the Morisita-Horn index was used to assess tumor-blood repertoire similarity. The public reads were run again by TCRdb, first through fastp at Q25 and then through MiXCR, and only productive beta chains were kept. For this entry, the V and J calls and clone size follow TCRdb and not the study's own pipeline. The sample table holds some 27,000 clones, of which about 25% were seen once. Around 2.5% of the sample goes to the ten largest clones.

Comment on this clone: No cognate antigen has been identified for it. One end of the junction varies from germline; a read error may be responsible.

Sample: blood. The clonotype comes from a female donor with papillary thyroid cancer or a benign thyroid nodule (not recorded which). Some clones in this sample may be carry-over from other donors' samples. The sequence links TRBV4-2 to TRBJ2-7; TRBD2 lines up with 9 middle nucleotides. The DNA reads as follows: TGTGCCATCAGCCAAGAGCCAGCGGGAGGCTACGAGCAGTACTTC. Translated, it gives CAISQEPAGGYEQYF.